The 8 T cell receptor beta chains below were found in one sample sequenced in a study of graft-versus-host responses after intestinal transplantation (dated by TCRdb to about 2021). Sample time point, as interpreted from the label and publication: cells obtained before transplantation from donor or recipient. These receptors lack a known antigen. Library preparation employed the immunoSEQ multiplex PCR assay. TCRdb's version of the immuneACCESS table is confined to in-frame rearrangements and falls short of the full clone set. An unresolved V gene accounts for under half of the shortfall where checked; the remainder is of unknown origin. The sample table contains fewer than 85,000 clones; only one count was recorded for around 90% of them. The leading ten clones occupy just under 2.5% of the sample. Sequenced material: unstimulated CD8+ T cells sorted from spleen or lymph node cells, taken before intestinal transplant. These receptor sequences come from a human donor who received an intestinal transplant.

CDR3 amino acids: CASRLSGFAYNSPLHF. The DNA for the CDR3 is TGTGCAAGTCGCTTATCGGGGTTCGCCTATAATTCACCCCTCCACTTT. The chain combines TRBV12-2 with TRBJ1-6. TRBV12-2 is a listed pseudogene. The CDR3 is made up of 16 amino acids.

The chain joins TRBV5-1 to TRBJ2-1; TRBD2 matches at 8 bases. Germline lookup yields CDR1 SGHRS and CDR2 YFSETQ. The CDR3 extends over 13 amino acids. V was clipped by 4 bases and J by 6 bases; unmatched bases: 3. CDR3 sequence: CASSPSGGNEQFF. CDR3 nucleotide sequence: TGCGCCAGCAGCCCCAGCGGGGGCAATGAGCAGTTCTTC.

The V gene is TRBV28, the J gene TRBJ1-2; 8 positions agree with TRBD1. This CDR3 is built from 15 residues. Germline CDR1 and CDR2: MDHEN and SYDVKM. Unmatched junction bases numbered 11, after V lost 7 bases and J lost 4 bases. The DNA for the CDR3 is TGTGCCAGCACCCCAGGGTGGCAGGGGGCCTATGGCTACACCTTC. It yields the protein CASTPGWQGAYGYTF.

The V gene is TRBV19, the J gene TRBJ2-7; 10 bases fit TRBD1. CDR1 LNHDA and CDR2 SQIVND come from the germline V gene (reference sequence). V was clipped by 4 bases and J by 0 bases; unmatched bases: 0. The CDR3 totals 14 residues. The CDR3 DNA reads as TGTGCCAGTAGTAGGACAGGGGGCTCCTACGAGCAGTACTTC. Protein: CASSRTGGSYEQYF.

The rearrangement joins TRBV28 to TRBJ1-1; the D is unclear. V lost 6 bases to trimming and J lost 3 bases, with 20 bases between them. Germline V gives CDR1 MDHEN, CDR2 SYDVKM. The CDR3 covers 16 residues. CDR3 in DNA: TGTGCCAGCAGCCTTTTACCCGAGACTAGAGACACTGAAGCTTTCTTT. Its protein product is CASSLLPETRDTEAFF.

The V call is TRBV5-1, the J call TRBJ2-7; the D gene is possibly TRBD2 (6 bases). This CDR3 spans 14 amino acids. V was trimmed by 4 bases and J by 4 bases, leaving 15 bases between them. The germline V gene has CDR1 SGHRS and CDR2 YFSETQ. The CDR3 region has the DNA TGCGCCAGCAGCCAGGCTAGCGCGCGTTACGAGCAGTACTTC. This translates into CASSQASARYEQYF.

CDR3 loop: CALDGGSYNEQFF. Written as DNA, the CDR3 is TGTGCCTTGGACGGGGGGTCCTACAATGAGCAGTTCTTC. This chain links TRBV30 with TRBJ2-1; 7 bases are a match to TRBD2. CDR3 length equals 13 residues. CDR1 is GTSNPN, CDR2 SVGIG, per germline (reference sequence). J gave up 1 base and V 7 bases, and 4 bases lay outside the gene matches.

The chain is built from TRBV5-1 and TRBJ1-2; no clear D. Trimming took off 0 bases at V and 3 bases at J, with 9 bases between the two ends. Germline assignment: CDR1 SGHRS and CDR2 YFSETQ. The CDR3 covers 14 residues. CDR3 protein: CASSLVATYYGYTF. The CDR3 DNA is TGCGCCAGCAGCTTGGTAGCGACCTACTATGGCTACACCTTC.